These 4 T cell receptor beta chains share one sample of origin, sequenced in a study of T cell clonality in common variable immunodeficiency. Measured with immunoSEQ multiplex PCR; TCRdb has only the in-frame clones, and not every one. In total the sample includes 50,000 to 65,000 clones, none of them seen once. Material for sequencing was peripheral blood mononuclear cells. Source of these receptors: a person aged 18-70 years in good health.

Many counts were recorded for this clone. The missing CDR3 end, 3 residues past where the read stops, is filled in from the germline J gene. The chain uses TRBV5-1 and TRBJ1-1; 7 positions match TRBD1. With V trimmed by 0 bases and J by 1 base, 3 bases remained unmatched. The germline V gene encodes CDR1 SGHRS and CDR2 YFSETQ. The CDR3 extends over 15 amino acids. The covered CDR3 bases are TGCGCCAGCAGCTTGGCGACAGGGCAGAACACTGAA. Protein sequence: CASSLATGQNTE. The CDR3 reads in full as CASSLATGQNTEAFF.

Remarks on this clone: The read halts 3 residues ahead of the CDR3 end, with the missing end drawn from the germline J gene. The chain couples TRBV20-1 to TRBJ1-2; possibly TRBD1 for D (5 bases). From germline, CDR1 is DFQATT and CDR2 SNEGSKA (reference sequence). The CDR3 loop spans 14 amino acids. Incomplete CDR3 DNA: TGCAGTGCTAGAGATGAAAGGGGCCACTCCGAC. This codes for CSARDERGHSD. The whole CDR3 is CSARDERGHSDYTF.

Many counts were recorded for this clone. Read data end 3 residues before the CDR3 end; the end is taken from the germline J gene. The chain recombines TRBV7-9 with TRBJ1-1; D ambiguous. The ends were cut back, 7 bases at V and 3 bases at J, with 6 bases in the middle. This CDR3 region has 11 residues. The germline V gene has CDR1 SEHNR and CDR2 FQNEAQ (reference sequence). The CDR3 protein is CASIQDTEAFF. The part of the CDR3 DNA that was read is TGTGCCAGCATTCAGGACACTGAA.

With respect to this clone: The read terminates 3 residues before the CDR3 end, so the remaining end is supplied by the germline J gene. The chain couples TRBV11-1 to TRBJ1-6; D is possibly TRBD1 (5 bases). Per the germline V gene, CDR1 is SGHAT and CDR2 is FQDESV (reference sequence). This CDR3 spans 14 amino acids. V lost 6 bases and J 3 bases, leaving 9 bases between the germline ends. The CDR3 sequence: CASRRTNYNSPLHF. Partial CDR3 DNA: TGTGCCAGCAGGAGGACAAACTATAATTCACCC.